The sequence of this T cell receptor beta chain was determined in a study of blood T cell repertoires in COVID-19. For the study at large: Samples came from the United States, Italy and Spain, spanning acute and convalescent COVID-19. The analysed material was cDNA or gDNA that came from T cells, B-cell-depleted T cells, or PBMCs.

Original handling: Amplification of reference gene primers provided the estimated nucleated cell counts. Data came from immunoSEQ multiplex PCR; TCRdb stores just in-frame clones and leaves some out. V and J calls and clone size are copied from that table; D and trimming were computed from the DNA. The table has about 67,000 clones, about 83% seen once. The sequence was collected from an elderly woman with acute or convalescent COVID-19. The sequenced sample was peripheral blood.

CDR3 in amino acids: CASSPSGTQGVQYF. The CDR3 DNA reads TGTGCCAGCAGTCCATCGGGAACCCAGGGGGTCCAGTACTTC. The rearrangement joins TRBV28 to TRBJ2-5; 7 bases match TRBD1. V trimming: 5 bases; J trimming: 10 bases; junction bases outside the gene matches: 13. From germline, CDR1 is MDHEN and CDR2 SYDVKM. The CDR3 is 14 amino acids.